Included here is one TCR beta chain sequence, with context. This clone was picked up a small number of times. It lacks a known antigen. Base qualities are not provided; no much larger clone lies one nucleotide away. The data derive from a study of shared clonotypes between healthy human individuals (dated by TCRdb to 2018 to 2020). Broadly, across the study: Three men and two women, aged 18 to 49 years, made up the cohort. Libraries were prepared and TCR repertoires were sequenced by different laboratories using diverse techniques, in order to increase sequencing depth and limit assay-specific biases. Per donor, three plates each were used for CD4 naive and CD4 memory, two for CD8 naive, and one for CD8 memory. Each donor's leukapheresis produced roughly between roughly 0.9 and 8.9 billion PBMCs. Blood TCR repertoires of five healthy adults were deeply sequenced to estimate repertoire size and the extent of clonotype sharing between individuals. The full study reports these points: Even with the large sequencing depth, rarefaction of the sorted-subset datasets indicated that sequencing was incomplete. Compared with non-shared clonotypes, the clonotypes found in all four sorted-subset donors had higher generation probabilities. Across a few donors, approximately 5% of naive CD4, more than 3% of naive CD8, under 2.5% of memory CD4, and under 0.45% of memory CD8 clonotypes were shared. Larger estimated clonotype richness was generally found for naive subsets than for memory subsets. Sampling was restricted to blood, and TCR repertoires in tissue are likely to differ from TCR repertoires in blood. Pairwise subsampling indicated that sequencing depth was expected to affect the degree of clonotype sharing among donors. Because the study included only a small number of donors, the genetic and exposure-history diversity represented was limited.

The donors were healthy, HIV-negative adults who had no recently reported acute infections or vaccinations. Every donor was a Caucasian adult living in Nashville, Tennessee, USA. CD4+ T cells were enriched through magnetic negative selection, after which naive cells were positively selected on CD45RA and the remaining negative fraction served as the memory subset. After blood collection by leukapheresis, PBMCs were isolated using Ficoll-Histopaque density gradient centrifugation and then cryopreserved in the vapor phase of liquid nitrogen. Purity and quantity of every magnetically sorted T cell population were checked by analytical flow cytometry. From each sorted fraction, genomic DNA was isolated and quantified by UV absorbance on a Nanodrop 2000c. Taken from cysteine to phenylalanine, the CDR3 has 12 residues. Only the CDR3 region is kept as DNA, spanning 36 bases read in frame from base 1. The junction shows trimming of 3 bases on V and 5 bases on J, plus 5 bases between the germline ends. Via the germline V gene, CDR1 is MNHNS and CDR2 SASEGT.

Using the deep immunoSEQ assay, multiplex PCR amplified TCR CDR3 regions from genomic DNA. Extracted genomic DNA from each cell subset was spread evenly across all wells of several immunoSEQ 96-well plates, with each plate serving as a replicate. Each replicate PCR for sorted subsets received about 210 ng genomic DNA, equal to about 30,000 T cell genomes. The purified libraries were quantified using a Qubit 3.0 fluorometer, sized with a Bioanalyzer 2100, and then quantified again using the KAPA Library Quantification kit. Every immunoSEQ 96-well plate was sequenced on a dedicated single-read 150-cycle Illumina NextSeq 550 flow cell. From the authors' description of their analysis: The immunoSEQ output contained only junctional sequences without quality scores, so filtering could not match that applied to full-length reads. Sequences were annotated with PyIR, a Python wrapper for IgBLAST v1.9, using IMGT germline references to assign V/J genes and CDR3. Any read was removed if the V/J assignment was weak (E-value above 1e-6), the CDR3 was missing, or the read contained stop codons, out-of-frame junctions, or ambiguous translated residues. V3J clonotypes were defined by identical inferred V gene, J gene, and CDR3 amino acid sequence. Percentage overlap between repertoires was computed as shared unique clonotypes divided by the size of the smaller repertoire. Repertoire richness was assessed with RTK rarefaction, the Chao1 estimator, and Recon v2.1 estimates of unobserved clonotypes. Generation probabilities for all TCRbeta clonotypes obtained by the gDNA method from several donors were computed using OLGA. The immuneACCESS repertoire file appears here via TCRdb, limited to in-frame rearrangements. These files lack a portion of the clones; in checked studies, under half of the deficit traces to unresolved V genes, and the cause of the others is not known. The V and J calls and clone size come from that table; D and trimming were worked out from the DNA. The sample table holds millions of clones, of which around 95% were seen once. The ten largest clonotypes hold under 0.15% of the sample.

This receptor was identified in a man aged 18 to 30 in good health. The chain is encoded by TRBV6-1 joined to TRBJ2-1, with an unclear D gene assignment. Sequencing input: naive CD4+ T cells sorted from blood. The label giving this sample's cell subset or site can be read as: CD45RA+ positively selected. The bases read TGTGCCAGCAGTGACGTCCACAATGAGCAGTTCTTC. It translates to CASSDVHNEQFF.